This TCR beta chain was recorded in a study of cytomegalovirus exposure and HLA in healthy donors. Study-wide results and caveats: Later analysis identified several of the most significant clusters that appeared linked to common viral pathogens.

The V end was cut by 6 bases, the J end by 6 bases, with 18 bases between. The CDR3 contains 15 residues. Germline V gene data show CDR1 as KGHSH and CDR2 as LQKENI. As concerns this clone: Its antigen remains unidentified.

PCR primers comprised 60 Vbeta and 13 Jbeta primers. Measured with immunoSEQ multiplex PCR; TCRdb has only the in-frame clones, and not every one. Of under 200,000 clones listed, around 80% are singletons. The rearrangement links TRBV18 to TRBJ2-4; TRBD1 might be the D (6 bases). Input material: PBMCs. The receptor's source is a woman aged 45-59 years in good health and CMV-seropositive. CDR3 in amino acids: CASSHPTGFGNIQYF. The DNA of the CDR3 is TGTGCCAGCTCCCACCCTACAGGGTTCGGAAACATTCAGTACTTC. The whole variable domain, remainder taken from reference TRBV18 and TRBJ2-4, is NAGVMQNPRHLVRRRGQEARLRCSPMKGHSHVYWYRQLPEEGLKFMVYLQKENIIDESGMPKERFSAEFPKEGPSILRIQQVVRGDSAAYFCASSHPTGFGNIQYFGAGTRLSVL.